These T cell receptor beta chains were read from a single sample in a study of patients and donors after allogeneic stem cell transplantation. TCRdb reprocessed the RT-PCR reads with MiXCR, giving one entry per CDR3 protein. In the table there are roughly 200,000 distinct CDR3 sequences, 40% to 45% of which are singletons. Sequenced: blood, either unsorted or a sorted T cell fraction (not recorded which). The receptors originated from a human donor who was either an allogeneic HSCT recipient or a stem cell or donor lymphocyte infusion donor (not recorded which). It is not recorded whose cells these are; they may come from a transplant donor. Both conserved end residues are part of each CDR3. The D gene is left open where the match is weak. Only some rows state a clone size, as once, few, many or a class for expanded clones.

D	V	size	J	DNA	CDR3
TRBD1	TRBV12-3/TRBV12-4	few	TRBJ1-3	TGTGCCAGTTTTTACCTAAATCCGGGACAGGGTCCGGACACCATATATTTT	CASFYLNPGQGPDTIYF
TRBD1	TRBV7-9	.	TRBJ1-5	TGTGCCAGCAGCTACACCCTACAGGGGTCCAGCAATCAGCCCCAGCATTTT	CASSYTLQGSSNQPQHF
.	TRBV12-3/TRBV12-4	.	TRBJ2-7	TGTGCCAGCGAGGGGGACTCCTACGAGCAGTACTTC	CASEGDSYEQYF
.	TRBV20-1	.	TRBJ1-2	TGCAGCGAGGGCAGGGCGCCAGCTAACTATGGCTACACCTTC	CSEGRAPANYGYTF
.	TRBV12-3/TRBV12-4	.	TRBJ2-1	TGTGCCAGCAGTTTAGAAAATAGTGAGCAGTTCTTC	CASSLENSEQFF
.	TRBV9	.	TRBJ1-5	TGTGCCAGCAGCGTAGATGGGGCAGGCGATCAGCCCCAGCATTTT	CASSVDGAGDQPQHF
.	TRBV12-3/TRBV12-4	.	TRBJ1-1	TGTGCCTCTCTCGCAGGACGGACTGAAGCTTTCTTT	CASLAGRTEAFF
.	TRBV28	once	TRBJ1-2	TGTGCCAGCAGTGACCCTGGGCTGAGGACTGGCTACACCTTC	CASSDPGLRTGYTF
.	TRBV7-2	.	TRBJ1-2	TGTGCCAGCAGCTCCCCGGGACGGGATAACTATGGCTACACCTTC	CASSSPGRDNYGYTF
.	TRBV2	.	TRBJ2-5	TGTGCCAGCAGTGAAGCGTCACCGAGGGAGACCCAGTACTTC	CASSEASPRETQYF
TRBD2	TRBV5-6	.	TRBJ2-1	TGTGCCAGCAGCTTGTTAGCGGGAGCCTTCTACAATGAGCAGTTCTTC	CASSLLAGAFYNEQFF
TRBD1	TRBV10-3	few	TRBJ1-1	TGTGCCATCATTATGGTTGCCAGGACAGGGCCTGAAGCTTTCTTT	CAIIMVARTGPEAFF
TRBD1	TRBV12-3/TRBV12-4	.	TRBJ1-1	TGTGCCAGCAGCCCGTCGGGACAGCGAAACACTGAAGCTTTCTTT	CASSPSGQRNTEAFF
TRBD1	TRBV7-9	.	TRBJ1-1	TGTGCCAGCAGCTTAACCCAGGGGGGCACTGAAGCTTTCTTT	CASSLTQGGTEAFF
TRBD2	TRBV15	.	TRBJ2-7	TGTGCCACCAGCGGGCCGGCGGCTAGCGGGACTTACGAGCAGTACTTC	CATSGPAASGTYEQYF
TRBD1	TRBV7-9	.	TRBJ1-1	TGTGCCAGCAGCCCCGACAGGGCAAGACGAGCTTTCTTT	CASSPDRARRAFF
.	TRBV29-1	once	TRBJ2-1	TGCAGCGTTTTTGGAGCTGACAATGAGCAGTTCTTC	CSVFGADNEQFF
.	TRBV20-1	.	TRBJ2-7	TGCAGTGCTCCAGAGATCCACCCCTACGAGCAGTACTTC	CSAPEIHPYEQYF
.	TRBV20-1	few	TRBJ1-1	TGCAGTGCTGCCCCCGACAGTAAGGTTGAAGCTTTCTTT	CSAAPDSKVEAFF
.	TRBV4-3	few	TRBJ2-1	TGCGCCAGCAGCTCCCATAACGGGAACTACAATGAGCAGTTCTTC	CASSSHNGNYNEQFF
.	TRBV12-3/TRBV12-4	.	TRBJ2-2	TGTGCCAGCAACCCCTCCGGGGCCGGGGAGCTGTTTTTT	CASNPSGAGELFF
.	TRBV7-3	.	TRBJ1-1	TGTGCCAGCAGCTTAGTACCAGGGGCCCCGGGAGCTTTCTTT	CASSLVPGAPGAFF
.	TRBV7-3	.	TRBJ1-4	TGTGCCAGCAGCCTAGGCGCTTCAACTAATGAAAAACTGTTTTTT	CASSLGASTNEKLFF
.	TRBV12-3/TRBV12-4	.	TRBJ1-3	TGTGCCAGCAGGACAGGAGGGGGAAGAAACACCATATATTTT	CASRTGGGRNTIYF
.	TRBV5-6	.	TRBJ2-7	TGTGCCAGCAGCTTGGGACAGCCTTCCTACGAGCAGTACTTC	CASSLGQPSYEQYF
TRBD2	TRBV24-1	.	TRBJ2-1	TGTGCCACCAGTTCGCCGACTAGCGGGAGGGCGGCCGAGCAGTTCTTC	CATSSPTSGRAAEQFF
.	TRBV28	few	TRBJ1-6	TGTGCCAGCAGTTTGGAAGTCTCCGGGAATTCACCCCTCCACTTT	CASSLEVSGNSPLHF
TRBD2	TRBV12-3/TRBV12-4	.	TRBJ2-1	TGTGCCAGCAGCCCCGATATAGCGGGAGGGCCCCTTGAGCAGTTCTTC	CASSPDIAGGPLEQFF
.	TRBV9	few	TRBJ1-1	TGTGCCAGCAGCGGGTCGGACGGAAAGAACACTGAAGCTTTCTTT	CASSGSDGKNTEAFF
.	TRBV10-3	.	TRBJ2-3	TGTGCCATCAGACCCACTAGCACAGATACGCAGTATTTT	CAIRPTSTDTQYF
TRBD2	TRBV13	.	TRBJ2-1	TGTGCCAGCCGCAAAAAGGGGCTAGCGGGAGGGGATGAGCAGTTCTTC	CASRKKGLAGGDEQFF
.	TRBV12-3/TRBV12-4	.	TRBJ1-6	TGTGCCAGCAGTCGACAGTTAGGAAGCCTTAATTCACCCCTCCACTTT	CASSRQLGSLNSPLHF
.	TRBV27	few	TRBJ1-4	TGTGCCAGCAGTTTATCGTTAAGGGGCGCGGCCGAAAAACTGTTTTTT	CASSLSLRGAAEKLFF
.	TRBV27	.	TRBJ2-1	TGTGCCAGCAGTCGCGGGACCTCCTACAATGAGCAGTTCTTC	CASSRGTSYNEQFF
.	TRBV5-8	.	TRBJ2-2	TGTGCCAGCGCCCACGAGGCAGGGTACACCGGGGAGCTGTTTTTT	CASAHEAGYTGELFF
.	TRBV10-3	few	TRBJ1-2	TGTGCCATCAGCGACTGGACAGTACAGGCTAACTATGGCTACACCTTC	CAISDWTVQANYGYTF
TRBD1	TRBV12-3/TRBV12-4	few	TRBJ1-1	TGTGCCAGCAGGCTCACAGGGGGCACTGAAGCTTTCTTT	CASRLTGGTEAFF